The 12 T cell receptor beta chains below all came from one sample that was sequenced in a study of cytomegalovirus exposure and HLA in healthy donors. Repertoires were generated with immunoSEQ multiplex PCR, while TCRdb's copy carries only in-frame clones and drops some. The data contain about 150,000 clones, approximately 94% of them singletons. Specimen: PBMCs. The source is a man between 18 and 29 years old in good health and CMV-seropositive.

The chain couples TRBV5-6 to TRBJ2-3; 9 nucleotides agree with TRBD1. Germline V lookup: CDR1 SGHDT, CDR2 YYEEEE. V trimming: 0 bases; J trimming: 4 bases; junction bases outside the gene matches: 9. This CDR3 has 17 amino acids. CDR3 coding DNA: TGTGCCAGCAGCTTGGATCCAGGACAGGGGATCGCAGATACGCAGTATTTT. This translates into CASSLDPGQGIADTQYF. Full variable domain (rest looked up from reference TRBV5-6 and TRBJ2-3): DAGVTQSPTHLIKTRGQQVTLRCSPKSGHDTVSWYQQALGQGPQFIFQYYEEEERQRGNFPDRFSGHQFPNYSSELNVNALLLGDSALYLCASSLDPGQGIADTQYFGPGTRLTVL.

The CDR3 DNA sequence: TGCGCCAGCAGCTGGGGACTAGCGGGTGAATCCGGGGAGCTGTTTTTT. Residues: CASSWGLAGESGELFF. The J gene is TRBJ2-2, the V gene TRBV5-1; TRBD2 aligns across 12 bases. The CDR3 extends over 16 amino acids. The germline V gene encodes CDR1 SGHRS and CDR2 YFSETQ. J lost 6 bases, V lost 3 bases, and 6 bases had no gene match.

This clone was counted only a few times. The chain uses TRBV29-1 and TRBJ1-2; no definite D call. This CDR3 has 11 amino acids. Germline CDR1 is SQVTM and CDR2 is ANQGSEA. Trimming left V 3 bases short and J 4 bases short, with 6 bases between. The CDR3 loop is CSVDGSYGYTF. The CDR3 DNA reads TGCAGCGTTGACGGGAGCTATGGCTACACCTTC.

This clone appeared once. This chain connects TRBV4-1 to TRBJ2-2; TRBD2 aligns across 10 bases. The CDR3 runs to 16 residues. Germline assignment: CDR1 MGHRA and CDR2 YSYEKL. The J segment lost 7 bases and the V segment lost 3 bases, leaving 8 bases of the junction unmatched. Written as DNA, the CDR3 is TGCGCCAGCAGCCAGGCTAGCGGGAGTTTATACGGGGAGCTGTTTTTT. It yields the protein CASSQASGSLYGELFF.

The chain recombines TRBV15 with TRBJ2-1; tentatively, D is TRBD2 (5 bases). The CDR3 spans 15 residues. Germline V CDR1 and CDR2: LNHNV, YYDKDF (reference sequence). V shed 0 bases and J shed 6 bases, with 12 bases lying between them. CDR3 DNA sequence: TGTGCCACCAGCAGAGATCGAGGACTTGGCAATGAGCAGTTCTTC. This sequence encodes CATSRDRGLGNEQFF.

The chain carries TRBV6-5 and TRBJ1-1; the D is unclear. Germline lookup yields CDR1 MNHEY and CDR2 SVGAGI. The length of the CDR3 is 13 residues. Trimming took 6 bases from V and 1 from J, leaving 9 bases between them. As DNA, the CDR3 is TGTGCCAGCAGCTCCCCCTGGAACACTGAAGCTTTCTTT. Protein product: CASSSPWNTEAFF.

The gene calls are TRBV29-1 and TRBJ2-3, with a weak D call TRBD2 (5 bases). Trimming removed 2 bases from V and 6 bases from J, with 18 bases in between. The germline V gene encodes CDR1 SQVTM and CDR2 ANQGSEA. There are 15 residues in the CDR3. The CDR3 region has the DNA TGCAGCGTTGAAAAAGAACAAAGGGAGAGTGATACGCAGTATTTT. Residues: CSVEKEQRESDTQYF.

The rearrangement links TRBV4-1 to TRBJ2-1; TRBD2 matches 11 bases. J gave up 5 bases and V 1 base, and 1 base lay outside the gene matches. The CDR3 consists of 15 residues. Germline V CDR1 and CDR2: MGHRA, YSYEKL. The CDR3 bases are TGCGCCAGCAGCCAAGGACTAGCGGGAAACAATGAGCAGTTCTTC. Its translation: CASSQGLAGNNEQFF.

The CDR3 DNA reads as TGTGCCAGCAGTTACAAGCCCCATAGAGGCAACATTCAGTACTTC. Residues: CASSYKPHRGNIQYF. V and J are TRBV6-5 and TRBJ2-4, with unresolved D. The germline CDR1 and CDR2 sequences are MNHEY and SVGAGI. V was shortened by 2 bases and J by 7 bases, with 15 bases between the two germline ends. The CDR3 runs to 15 residues.

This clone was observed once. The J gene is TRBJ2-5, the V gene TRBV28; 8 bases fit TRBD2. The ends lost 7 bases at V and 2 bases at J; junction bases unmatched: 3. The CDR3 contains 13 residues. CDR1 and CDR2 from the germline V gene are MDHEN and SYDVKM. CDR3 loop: CASIPGGQETQYF. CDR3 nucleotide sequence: TGTGCCAGCATACCGGGGGGGCAAGAGACCCAGTACTTC.

CDR3 region: CASSSLAARPWKSTEAFF. Here the CDR3 DNA reads TGTGCCAGCAGCAGTTTAGCGGCCCGACCTTGGAAGAGCACTGAAGCTTTCTTT. This chain links TRBV27 with TRBJ1-1; D unresolved. Looked up from germline, CDR1 is MNHEY and CDR2 is SMNVEV (reference sequence). The V gene lost 6 bases and the J gene lost 4 bases, with 27 bases spanning the gap. The CDR3 is made up of 18 amino acids.

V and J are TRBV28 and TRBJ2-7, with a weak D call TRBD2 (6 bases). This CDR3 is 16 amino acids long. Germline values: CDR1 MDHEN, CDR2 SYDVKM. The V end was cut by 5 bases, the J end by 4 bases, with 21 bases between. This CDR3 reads CASSQSPGSIGYEQYF. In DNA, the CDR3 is TGTGCCAGCAGTCAATCCCCCGGGAGCATTGGGTACGAGCAGTACTTC.